This T cell receptor beta chain was captured by sequencing in a study of T cells generated in artificial thymic organoids (dated by TCRdb to about 2017). Study-wide context: TCR alpha and beta CDR3 repertoires of in vitro artificial thymic organoid-derived CD8 single positive T cells were compared with thymic and peripheral blood naive CD8 T cells. The displayed repertoire sequencing data were described as being representative of three independent experiments.

The full study reports these points: CD8 single positive T cells derived from organoids showed physiological TCR clonotype diversity comparable to the diversity seen in thymic and blood naive CD8 T cells.

Separate semi-nested PCR amplifications were run for the TCRalpha and TCRbeta libraries, using Advantage 2 and reverse primers located in the TRAC or TRBC constant regions. The amount of total RNA used for first-strand cDNA synthesis ranged from roughly 3.5 to 550 ng. TCR cDNA libraries were generated by 5'-RACE using the SMARTer PCR cDNA Synthesis kit, with a poly-dT primer for first-strand synthesis. The semi-nested reverse primers in the constant regions carried 5-nucleotide sample-specific barcodes, and the PCR products were cleaned up with the Zymo DNA Clean and Concentrator-5 kit. Up to ten barcoded samples were pooled, ligated to Illumina adaptors and sequenced as 2 x 150 bp paired-end reads on an Illumina MiSeq. On the authors' methods: Demultiplexed reads were aligned with BLAT to a custom library of all human TRAV, TRAJ, TRBV, TRBD and TRBJ combinations from IMGT. The best BLAT hits were picked using pslCDnaFilter (-maxAligns=1, -ignoreIntrons), and custom Perl scripts were used to calculate clonotype frequencies. TCRdb trimmed the raw reads at Q25, called clones with MiXCR and kept productive beta chains. Merged by CDR3 protein, the rows form single entries marked with the most common genes and DNA. None of the V and J calls come from the authors' own analysis; TCRdb made them. The sample contains around 3,000 distinct CDR3 sequences, approximately 31% of them found a single time. The ten largest clonotypes hold 2% to 3% of the sample.

Regarding this clonotype: This receptor's antigen is unknown. Base-call qualities are not available, and no considerably larger clone is one nucleotide away.

Non-mobilized peripheral blood was obtained from healthy adult donors. Primary CD8+ T cells were enriched with magnetic beads using the Miltenyi CD8+ T cell Isolation Kit. Prior to RNA extraction, naive CD8 T cells from blood were isolated by FACS sorting as CD3+TCRalphabeta+CD8+CD45RO-CCR7+ cells. For each sample, total RNA was purified from approximately 40,000 to 200,000 sorted cells using the RNeasy Micro kit, and RNA quality was checked on an Agilent RNA 6000 Nano chip. The clonotype comes from a human donor who gave cord blood stem cells for thymic organoid culture, a cardiac surgery patient who gave postnatal thymus, or a blood donor (not recorded which). The sample was naive CD8+ T cells from blood. The sample's cell subset or site label, in plain terms: CD3+TCRalphabeta+CD8SP T cells; for blood, CD45RO-CCR7+ naive CD8+ T cells.

The DNA reads TGTGCCAGTATGAGGGGACCAAACAATCAGCCCCAGCATTTT. Translated, it reads CASMRGPNNQPQHF. The chain uses TRBV19 and TRBJ1-5; D gene: possibly TRBD1, on 5 matching bases. The germline V gene encodes CDR1 LNHDA and CDR2 SQIVND (reference sequence). V is shortened by 7 bases, J by 3 bases, and the region joining them spans 13 bases. Measured from the cysteine to the phenylalanine, the CDR3 is 14 residues long. Here the CDR3 DNA is all that survives: 42 bases in frame from base 1. With the portions outside the CDR3 filled from the reference TRBV19 and TRBJ1-5 genes, the complete variable region becomes DGGITQSPKYLFRKEGQNVTLSCEQNLNHDAMYWYRQDPGQGLRLIYYSQIVNDFQKGDIAEGYSVSREKKESFPLTVTSAQKNPTAFYLCASMRGPNNQPQHFGDGTRLSIL.